This is a list of T cell receptor beta chains from one sample in a study of blood T cell repertoires in COVID-19. The data were produced by immunoSEQ multiplex PCR, yet TCRdb's version contains in-frame clones alone and is incomplete. The repertoire holds 110,000 to 150,000 clones, with 65% to 90% as singletons. Material for sequencing was peripheral blood. Receptors were obtained from a man aged 45-60 years with acute or convalescent COVID-19. The conserved cysteine and the conserved F or W are not part of the CDR3 here. A D gene is named only where the DNA matches it firmly. Clone size appears in some rows only: once, few, many, or a class for an expanded clone.

V gene | clone size | D gene | CDR3 protein
TRBV27 | . | TRBD1 | ASSTLDRGAHEAF
TRBV11-2 | . | . | ASSGGIYT
TRBV27 | . | TRBD2 | ASSIAGAGEQY
TRBV20-1 | . | . | SASREPTIY
TRBV19 | . | . | ASSIKPGVVGTEAF
TRBV7-3 | . | . | ASSLSRGLYNEQF
TRBV6-5 | . | . | ASTEGLNSPLH
TRBV18 | . | . | ASSPPNRVNAEAF
TRBV6-5 | once | . | ASRQPGLNTGELF
TRBV27 | . | . | ASSFKDTRSPQH
TRBV6-1 | few | . | ASSEEGHDNEQF
TRBV24-1 | . | TRBD2 | ATSDPGTSGYEQY
TRBV6-1 | . | . | ASSDPRDNRGSQPQH
TRBV30 | . | TRBD1 | AWRLQGARNTIY
TRBV18 | . | . | ASSPPSQANTEAF
TRBV5-8 | few | . | ASTIPPGLSYEQY
TRBV5-1 | . | TRBD1 | ASSTTGGEPQH
TRBV29-1 | . | . | SVMASNYGYT
TRBV7-9 | . | TRBD2 | ASSFNGLADYEQY
TRBV6-5 | . | . | ASSREVMNTEAF
TRBV18 | . | . | ASSPEERDSPLH
TRBV5-4 | . | . | ASSLAGNTEAF
TRBV12-3/TRBV12-4 | . | . | ASATFGSSPLH
TRBV29-1 | few | . | SVEDRGDYRTSYNEQF
TRBV30 | . | . | AWSSTRNQPQH
TRBV6-5 | . | . | ASCRGGGNTEAF
TRBV3-1/TRBV3-2 | . | . | ASSQESGKVQH
TRBV7-6 | . | TRBD2 | ASSLQSGGDKTQY
TRBV7-9 | . | . | ASSLGGRSGNTIY
TRBV5-1 | . | TRBD1 | ASSLGTGGNEQF
TRBV5-1 | . | . | ASSVTHRGTEAF
TRBV7-3 | . | TRBD1 | ASSATGAASYEQY
TRBV10-3 | . | . | AISVGGFDTGELF
TRBV24-1 | once | . | ATSDSYLQGRVPTEGYT
TRBV10-3 | . | TRBD1 | AISESGQDEKLF